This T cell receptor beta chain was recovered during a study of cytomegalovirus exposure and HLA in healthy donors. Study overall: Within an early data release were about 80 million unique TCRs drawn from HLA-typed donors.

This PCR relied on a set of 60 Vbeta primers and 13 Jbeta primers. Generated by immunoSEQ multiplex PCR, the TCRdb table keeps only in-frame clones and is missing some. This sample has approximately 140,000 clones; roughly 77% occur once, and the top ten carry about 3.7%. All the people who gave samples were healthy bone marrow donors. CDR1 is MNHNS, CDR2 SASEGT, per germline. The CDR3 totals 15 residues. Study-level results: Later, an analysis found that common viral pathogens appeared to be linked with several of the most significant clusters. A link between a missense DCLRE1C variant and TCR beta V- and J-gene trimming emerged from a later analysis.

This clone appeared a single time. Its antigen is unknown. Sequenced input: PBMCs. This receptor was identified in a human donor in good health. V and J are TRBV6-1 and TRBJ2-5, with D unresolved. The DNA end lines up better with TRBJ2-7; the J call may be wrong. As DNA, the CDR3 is TGTGCCAGCAGTGAAGCTTGGCGGAACACCTACGAGCAGTACTTC. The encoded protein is CASSEAWRNTYEQYF.